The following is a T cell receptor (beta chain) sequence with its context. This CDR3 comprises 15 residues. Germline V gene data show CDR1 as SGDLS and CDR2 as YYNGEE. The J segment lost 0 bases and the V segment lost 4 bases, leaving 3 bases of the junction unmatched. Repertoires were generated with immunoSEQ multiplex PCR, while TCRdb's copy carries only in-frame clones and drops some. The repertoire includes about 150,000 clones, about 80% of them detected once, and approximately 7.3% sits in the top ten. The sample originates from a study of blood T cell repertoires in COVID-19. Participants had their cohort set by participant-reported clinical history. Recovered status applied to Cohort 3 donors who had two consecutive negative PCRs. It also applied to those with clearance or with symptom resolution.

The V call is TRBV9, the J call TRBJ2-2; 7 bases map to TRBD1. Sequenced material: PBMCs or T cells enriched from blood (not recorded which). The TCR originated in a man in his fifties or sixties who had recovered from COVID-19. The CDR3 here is CASSPGTANTGELFF. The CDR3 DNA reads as TGTGCCAGCAGCCCAGGGACAGCGAACACCGGGGAGCTGTTTTTT.